This TCR beta chain stems from a study of cytomegalovirus exposure and HLA in healthy donors. General study findings and limits: Analysis was carried out at a later point, and it linked a missense DCLRE1C variant to TCR beta V- and J-gene trimming. Several of the most significant clusters appeared linked to common viral pathogens, based on a later analysis.

Concerning this clone: The antigen is undetermined.

Each donor was nominally healthy when sampled (though unrecorded immune exposures were likely). In the PCR, 60 Vbeta and 13 Jbeta primers were used. Generated by immunoSEQ multiplex PCR, the TCRdb table keeps only in-frame clones and is missing some. The data show 130,000 or so clones, and the top ten clones hold about 2%. The sample comprised PBMCs. The sequence was obtained from a woman aged 18-29 years in good health and CMV-seronegative.

The CDR3 sequence: CASSPGTGDVVEQFF. The CDR3 DNA follows: TGTGCCAGCAGCCCCGGGACAGGGGATGTCGTTGAGCAGTTCTTC. The rearrangement joins TRBV7-9 to TRBJ2-1; 10 nucleotides line up with TRBD1. Germline V gene lookup returns CDR1 SEHNR and CDR2 FQNEAQ (reference sequence). The junction had 10 bases not matched to a gene; V was cut back by 5 bases and J by 9 bases. The CDR3 is made up of 15 amino acids.